A single sample gave rise to the 30 T cell receptor beta chains below, sequenced in a study of CXCR3-negative and CXCR3-positive naive CD8 T cells. Each TRB cDNA library was prepared by 5' RACE (with UMI labels). TCRdb re-called the 5' RACE reads, yielding one record per CDR3 amino acid sequence without DNA. The sample includes 80,000 to 100,000 distinct CDR3 sequences. The study's findings and limits: Researchers report that CXCR3-positive naive cells carry more hydrophobic TRB CDR3s than CXCR3-negative naive cells.

No antigen is known for these receptors. Sequencing was done on a sample of naive CXCR3+ CD8+ T cells from blood. Subset defined: CD45RO-CCR7+CD27+CD95- naive CD8+ T cells expressing CXCR3 (TNR3+). All receptors derive from a human donor in good health. Some clones in this sample may be carry-over from other donors' samples.

This rearrangement joins TRBV2 to TRBJ1-5; the D call from TCRdb, TRBD1, cannot be confirmed without DNA. The germline V gene has CDR1 SNHLY and CDR2 FYNNEI. This CDR3 is 18 amino acids long. This chain's CDR3 is CASSETTGRLNSNQPQHF.

V gene TRBV7-6 combines with J gene TRBJ1-6; TCRdb's D call of TRBD1 is untestable without DNA. Germline CDR1 and CDR2: SGHVS and FNYEAQ. This CDR3 has 17 residues. The CDR3 protein is CASSLARTTQGKSPLHF.

V gene TRBV28 combines with J gene TRBJ1-1. In germline, CDR1 is MDHEN, CDR2 SYDVKM. The CDR3 has 14 residues. The CDR3 is CASSLRGEITEAFF.

J is TRBJ2-7 and V is TRBV14; the TCRdb call, TRBD2, lacks DNA for checking. There are 15 residues in the CDR3. CDR1 SGHDN and CDR2 FVKESK come from the germline V gene. The CDR3 sequence: CASSPGLAATYEQYF.

This chain connects TRBV28 to TRBJ2-2. The CDR3 is made up of 14 amino acids. Germline loops: CDR1 MDHEN, CDR2 SYDVKM. The CDR3 reads CASSGITNTGELFF.

J is TRBJ2-5 and V is TRBV6-6. The CDR3 runs 14 residues. Germline CDR1 is MNHNY and CDR2 is SVGAGI (reference sequence). CDR3 loop: CASSYEGGQETQYF.

This rearrangement joins TRBV29-1 to TRBJ2-1; checking the TCRdb D call of TRBD1 is not possible without DNA. Germline lookup yields CDR1 SQVTM and CDR2 ANQGSEA. This CDR3 contains 12 residues. The CDR3 here is CSVWGRIDEQFF.

CDR3 region: CASSVGGSPDTQYF. The chain couples TRBV9 to TRBJ2-3; TCRdb outputs TRBD2, but without DNA this stays unchecked. The length of the CDR3 is 14 residues. Per germline, CDR1 SGDLS and CDR2 YYNGEE.

The V gene is TRBV4-3, the J gene TRBJ2-1; checking the TCRdb D call of TRBD2 is not possible without DNA. The CDR3 consists of 14 residues. The V gene's germline CDR1 is LGHNA and CDR2 YSLEER. Here the CDR3 reads CASSPVAGSDEQFF.

V is TRBV6-6 and J is TRBJ2-7. Germline-derived CDR1 and CDR2 are MNHNY and SVGAGI (reference sequence). The CDR3 is made up of 12 amino acids. This CDR3 reads CASSSNGYEQYF.

This chain joins TRBV7-9 and TRBJ2-6; checking the TCRdb D call of TRBD1 is not possible without DNA. The CDR3 loop spans 17 amino acids. Germline V gives CDR1 SEHNR, CDR2 FQNEAQ (reference sequence). The CDR3 reads CASSSDRGMSGANVLTF.

The chain is built from TRBV4-3 and TRBJ2-3; TCRdb's D call of TRBD2 is untestable without DNA. Germline CDR1 and CDR2: LGHNA and YSLEER. The CDR3 has 19 residues. CDR3 protein: CASSQEALRLARLSDTQYF.

The J gene is TRBJ2-3, the V gene TRBV28. Germline CDR1 and CDR2: MDHEN and SYDVKM. The CDR3 length is 14 residues. CDR3 amino acids: CASSFAGVTDTQYF. Combining the CDR3 with reference TRBV28 and TRBJ2-3 gives the whole variable domain DVKVTQSSRYLVKRTGEKVFLECVQDMDHENMFWYRQDPGLGLRLIYFSYDVKMKEKGDIPEGYSVSREKKERFSLILESASTNQTSMYLCASSFAGVTDTQYFGPGTRLTVL.

The gene calls are TRBV27 and TRBJ2-1; TCRdb calls TRBD1, which cannot be checked without DNA. The CDR3 length is 15 residues. The germline gives CDR1 MNHEY, CDR2 SMNVEV (reference sequence). CDR3 residues: CASSLGGTEYNEQFF.

The chain joins TRBV12-3 or TRBV12-4 to TRBJ2-3; TCRdb outputs TRBD1, but without DNA this stays unchecked. This CDR3 has 16 residues. The CDR3 is CASSSGQGAGTDTQYF.

The chain couples TRBV4-1 to TRBJ2-1; the TRBD2 assignment by TCRdb is unverifiable without DNA. Germline CDR1 is MGHRA and CDR2 is YSYEKL. CDR3 size: 17 residues. CDR3 in amino acids: CASSQEVAGLASNEQFF.

The chain couples TRBV5-1 to TRBJ2-1; there is no DNA to check the TCRdb D call of TRBD2. Germline loops: CDR1 SGHRS, CDR2 YFSETQ. This CDR3 is 17 amino acids long. CDR3 amino acids: CASSTGAGAGVYNEQFF.

This chain connects TRBV4-3 to TRBJ2-1; without DNA, the TCRdb call of TRBD2 cannot be checked. The CDR3 runs to 19 residues. CDR1 is LGHNA and CDR2 is YSLEER in the germline V gene. The CDR3 protein is CASSQDAWSGLAEDNEQFF.

J is TRBJ1-1 and V is TRBV30; TCRdb names TRBD1, which stays unverified in the absence of DNA. The CDR3 has 11 amino acids. Germline CDR1 is GTSNPN and CDR2 is SVGIG (reference sequence). The chain's CDR3 is CAWVRDIEAFF.

The rearrangement links TRBV20-1 to TRBJ2-5; TCRdb's D gene call, TRBD1, goes unchecked for lack of DNA. The length of the CDR3 is 14 residues. The germline V gene has CDR1 DFQATT and CDR2 SNEGSKA (reference sequence). This chain's CDR3 is CSAIPQTGQETQYF.

The chain recombines TRBV27 with TRBJ2-4; TCRdb picks TRBD1, but there is no DNA to check that call. This CDR3 contains 14 residues. Germline V gene data show CDR1 as MNHEY and CDR2 as SMNVEV (reference sequence). The CDR3 sequence is CASTRGEGKNIQYF.

The genes are TRBV4-2 and TRBJ2-3. Germline assignment: CDR1 LGHNA and CDR2 YNFKEQ. The CDR3 length is 14 residues. This CDR3 reads CASSQERERDTQYF.

The chain is built from TRBV19 and TRBJ1-2; the TRBD1 assignment by TCRdb is unverifiable without DNA. The CDR3 is 16 residues long. Germline values: CDR1 LNHDA, CDR2 SQIVND (reference sequence). CDR3: CASTDRSGRGAYGYTF.

V usage is TRBV11-2 and J usage is TRBJ2-4. This CDR3 region has 15 residues. Germline-derived CDR1 and CDR2 are SGHAT and FQNNGV. CDR3 loop: CASSLIGRVKNIQYF. Complete variable domain (other parts from reference TRBV11-2 and TRBJ2-4): EAGVAQSPRYKIIEKRQSVAFWCNPISGHATLYWYQQILGQGPKLLIQFQNNGVVDDSQLPKDRFSAERLKGVDSTLKIQPAKLEDSAVYLCASSLIGRVKNIQYFGAGTRLSVL.

The CDR3 sequence is CASSVGANVLTF. The V and J genes are TRBV25-1 and TRBJ2-6. CDR3 size: 12 residues. Germline CDR1 and CDR2: MGHDK and SYGVNS.

The J gene is TRBJ1-1, the V gene TRBV14. CDR3 size: 15 residues. Germline V gene sequence: CDR1 SGHDN, CDR2 FVKESK. The CDR3 reads CASSQVWGMNTEAFF.

The gene calls are TRBV15 and TRBJ2-6. The germline V gene encodes CDR1 LNHNV and CDR2 YYDKDF (reference sequence). This CDR3 is 15 amino acids long. The CDR3 sequence: CATSRDRSGANVLTF. Drawing the rest from reference TRBV15 and TRBJ2-6, the complete variable domain is DAMVIQNPRYQVTQFGKPVTLSCSQTLNHNVMYWYQQKSSQAPKLLFHYYDKDFNNEADTPDNFQSRRPNTSFCFLDIRSPGLGDTAMYLCATSRDRSGANVLTFGAGSRLTVL.

This sequence joins TRBV9 and TRBJ2-1. The CDR3 loop spans 14 amino acids. The germline V gene has CDR1 SGDLS and CDR2 YYNGEE. CDR3 amino acids: CASSGEAIGNEQFF.

This rearrangement joins TRBV4-1 to TRBJ2-7. Germline V CDR1 and CDR2: MGHRA, YSYEKL. The CDR3 extends over 14 amino acids. CDR3 region: CASSQGGGTYEQYF.

The V call is TRBV9, the J call TRBJ2-7; no DNA is available, so the TRBD2 call from TCRdb remains unchecked. The CDR3 length is 14 residues. The germline CDR1 and CDR2 sequences are SGDLS and YYNGEE. This CDR3 is CASSAQLAPYEQYF.